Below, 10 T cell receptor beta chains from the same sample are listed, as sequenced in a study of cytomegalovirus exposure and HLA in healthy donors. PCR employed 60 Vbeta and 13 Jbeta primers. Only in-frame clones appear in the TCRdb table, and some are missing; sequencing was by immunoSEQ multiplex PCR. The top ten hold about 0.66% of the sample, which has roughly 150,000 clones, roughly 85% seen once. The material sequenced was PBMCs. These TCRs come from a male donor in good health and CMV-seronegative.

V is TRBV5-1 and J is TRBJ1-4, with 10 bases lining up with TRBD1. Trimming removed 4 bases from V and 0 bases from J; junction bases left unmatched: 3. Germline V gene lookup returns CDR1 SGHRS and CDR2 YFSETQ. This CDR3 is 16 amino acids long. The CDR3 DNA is TGCGCCAGCAGCGGGACAGGGGTTTCAACTAATGAAAAACTGTTTTTT. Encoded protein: CASSGTGVSTNEKLFF.

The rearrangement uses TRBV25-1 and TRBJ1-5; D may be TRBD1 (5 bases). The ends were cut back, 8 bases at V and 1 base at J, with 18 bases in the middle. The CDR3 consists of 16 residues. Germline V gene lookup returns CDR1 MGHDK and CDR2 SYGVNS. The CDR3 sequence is CASAPGGRASNQPQHF. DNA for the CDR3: TGTGCCAGCGCCCCGGGGGGAAGGGCGAGCAATCAGCCCCAGCATTTT.

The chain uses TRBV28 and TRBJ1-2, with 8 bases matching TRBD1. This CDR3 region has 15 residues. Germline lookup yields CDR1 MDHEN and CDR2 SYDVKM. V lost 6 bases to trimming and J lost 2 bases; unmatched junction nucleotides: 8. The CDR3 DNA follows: TGTGCCAGCAGCCCGGGACAGGCCGGAAACTATGGCTACACCTTC. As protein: CASSPGQAGNYGYTF.

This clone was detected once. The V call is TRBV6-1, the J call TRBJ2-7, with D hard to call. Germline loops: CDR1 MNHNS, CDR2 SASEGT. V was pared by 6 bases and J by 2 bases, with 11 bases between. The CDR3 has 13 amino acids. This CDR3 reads CASSPPATYEQYF. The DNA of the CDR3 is TGTGCCAGCAGCCCCCCAGCGACCTACGAGCAGTACTTC.

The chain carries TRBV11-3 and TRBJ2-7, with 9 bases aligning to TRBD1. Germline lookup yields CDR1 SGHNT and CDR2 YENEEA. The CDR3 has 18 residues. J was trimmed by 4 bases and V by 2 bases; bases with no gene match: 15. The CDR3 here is CASSLIGRGTGLKYEQYF. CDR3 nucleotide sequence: TGTGCCAGCAGCTTAATCGGGCGGGGGACAGGGTTGAAGTACGAGCAGTACTTC.

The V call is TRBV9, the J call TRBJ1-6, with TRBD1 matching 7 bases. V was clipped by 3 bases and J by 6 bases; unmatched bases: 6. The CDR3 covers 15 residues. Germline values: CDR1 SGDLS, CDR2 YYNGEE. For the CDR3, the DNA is TGTGCCAGCAGCGCCCAGGGACAGACTAATTCACCCCTCCACTTT. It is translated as CASSAQGQTNSPLHF.

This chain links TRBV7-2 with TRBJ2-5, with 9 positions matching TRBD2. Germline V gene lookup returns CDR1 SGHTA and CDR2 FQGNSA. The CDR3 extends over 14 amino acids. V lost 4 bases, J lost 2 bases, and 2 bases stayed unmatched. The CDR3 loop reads CASSSTSGQETQYF. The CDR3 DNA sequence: TGTGCCAGCAGCTCCACTAGCGGGCAAGAGACCCAGTACTTC.

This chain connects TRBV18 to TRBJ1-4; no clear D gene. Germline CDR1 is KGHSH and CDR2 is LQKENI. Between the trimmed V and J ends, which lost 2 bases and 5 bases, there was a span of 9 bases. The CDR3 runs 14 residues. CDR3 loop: CASSPWPPNEKLFF. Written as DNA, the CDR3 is TGTGCCAGCTCACCATGGCCTCCGAATGAAAAACTGTTTTTT.

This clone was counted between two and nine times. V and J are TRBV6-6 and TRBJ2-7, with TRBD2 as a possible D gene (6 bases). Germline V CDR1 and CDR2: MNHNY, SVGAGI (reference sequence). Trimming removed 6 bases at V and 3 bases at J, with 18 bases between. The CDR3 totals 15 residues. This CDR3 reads CASRRLGGADYEQYF. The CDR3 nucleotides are TGTGCCAGCAGACGTCTCGGCGGGGCTGACTACGAGCAGTACTTC.

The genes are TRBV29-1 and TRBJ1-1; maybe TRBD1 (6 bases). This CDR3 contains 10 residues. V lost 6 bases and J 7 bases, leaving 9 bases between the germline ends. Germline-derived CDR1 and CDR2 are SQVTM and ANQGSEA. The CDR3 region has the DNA TGCAGCGTCCTAGGGGGTGAAGCTTTCTTT. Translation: CSVLGGEAFF.